The clone carrying this T cell receptor beta chain was counted many times. The antigen is not known. TCRdb re-derived calls from the RT-PCR reads in MiXCR, one entry per CDR3 protein. The sample has over 750,000 distinct CDR3 sequences, around 20% seen once. This record belongs to a study of response to subunit inactivated influenza vaccine. Study-wide findings and caveats: New T cells are recruited in small numbers by each seasonal influenza vaccination, according to the authors' suggestion.

The CDR3 spans 15 residues. V dropped 5 bases and J dropped 4 bases, with 15 bases sitting between them. Material: PBMCs from blood, obtained 5 days after vaccination. The genes are TRBV12-3 or TRBV12-4 and TRBJ1-3; tentative D call: TRBD1 (6 bases). This receptor was identified in a middle-aged man who received an inactivated influenza vaccine. CDR3: CASSQDSLIGNTIYF. The CDR3, as DNA: TGTGCCAGCAGTCAGGACAGTTTGATCGGAAACACCATATATTTT.